Shown below are 18 T cell receptor beta chains from a single sample sequenced in a study of graft-versus-host responses after intestinal transplantation. These receptors' targets are unknown. Assay used: immunoSEQ multiplex PCR; TCRdb lists only in-frame clones, some missing. Found here are about 73,000 clones, almost 90% of them singletons; the top ten hold less than 5%. Source: unstimulated CD8+ T cells sorted from spleen or lymph node cells, taken before transplant. These receptors were obtained from a human donor who was the organ donor for an intestinal transplant.

V and J are TRBV4-2 and TRBJ2-5; D might be TRBD2 (7 bases). From germline, CDR1 is LGHNA and CDR2 YNFKEQ. This CDR3 contains 18 residues. Trimming took off 8 bases at V and 1 base at J, with 26 bases between the two ends. In nucleotides, the CDR3 is TGTGCCAGCTCGCCCTCCCGTGTTCGGGGGGCGCTCCAAGAGACCCAGTACTTC. Translation: CASSPSRVRGALQETQYF.

The V and J genes are TRBV4-1 and TRBJ2-7, with 7 nucleotides matching TRBD1. The J segment lost 2 bases and the V segment lost 1 base, leaving 5 bases of the junction unmatched. This CDR3 is 15 amino acids long. Germline CDR1 is MGHRA and CDR2 is YSYEKL. For the CDR3, the DNA is TGCGCCAGCAGCCAAGTCGTGACAGGGCCCTACGAGCAGTACGTC. Protein product: CASSQVVTGPYEQYV.

This chain joins TRBV12-5 and TRBJ2-1; 8 bases line up with TRBD2. Trimming cost V 3 bases and J 5 bases; bases outside gene matches: 3. The CDR3 runs to 14 residues. The germline V gene encodes CDR1 LGHNT and CDR2 FRNRAP. The CDR3 protein is CASGFSGTHNEQFF. In DNA form, the CDR3 reads TGTGCTAGTGGTTTTAGCGGGACCCACAATGAGCAGTTCTTC.

The J gene is TRBJ2-3, the V gene TRBV28, with TRBD2 identical over 12 bases. This CDR3 contains 15 residues. The V and J ends lost 7 bases and 4 bases, in that order; junction bases with no gene match: 6. The germline CDR1 and CDR2 sequences are MDHEN and SYDVKM. CDR3: CASTKLAGGSDTQYF. The CDR3 DNA follows: TGTGCCAGCACTAAACTAGCGGGGGGTTCAGATACGCAGTATTTT.

The chain combines TRBV27 with TRBJ2-3; perhaps TRBD1 as D (5 bases). Germline values: CDR1 MNHEY, CDR2 SMNVEV (reference sequence). There are 15 residues in the CDR3. V shed 3 bases and J shed 2 bases, with 12 bases lying between them. The CDR3 is CASSFGRVHTDTQYF. CDR3 DNA: TGTGCCAGCAGTTTCGGCAGGGTACACACAGATACGCAGTATTTT.

The chain employs TRBV7-6 and TRBJ1-6; 7 nucleotides match TRBD1. CDR1 is SGHVS, CDR2 FNYEAQ, per germline. The CDR3 sequence is 15 residues long. Trimming took 4 bases from V and 7 from J; bases not matched to a gene: 7. This chain's CDR3 is CASSYGTGDNSPLHF. The CDR3 nucleotides read TGTGCCAGCAGCTATGGAACAGGGGACAATTCACCCCTCCACTTT.

The count of this clone is one. The rearrangement links TRBV29-1 to TRBJ1-2; D is undetermined. This CDR3 is 12 amino acids long. Trimming cost V 6 bases and J 4 bases, with 12 bases left between them. In germline, CDR1 is SQVTM, CDR2 ANQGSEA. The CDR3 nucleotides read TGCAGCGTCCCCCCGGGTGGCTATGGCTACACCTTC. Protein product: CSVPPGGYGYTF.

The V call is TRBV4-3, the J call TRBJ1-1; D is unclear. The CDR3 runs to 15 residues. The V end was cut by 0 bases, the J end by 1 base, with 9 bases between. Germline V gene sequence: CDR1 LGHNA, CDR2 YSLEER. The CDR3 region has the DNA TGCGCCAGCAGCCAAGATTCTACGGGGAACACTGAAGCTTTCTTT. Its protein product is CASSQDSTGNTEAFF.

This clone was observed once. The CDR3: CATPGGSANYGYTF. CDR3 in DNA: TGTGCCACCCCCGGGGGGAGCGCTAACTATGGCTACACCTTC. This sequence joins TRBV13 and TRBJ1-2, with D possibly being TRBD1 (5 bases). CDR3 length: 14 amino acids. CDR1 and CDR2 from the germline V gene are PRHDT and FYEKMQ (reference sequence). The V and J ends lost 10 bases and 0 bases respectively, with 15 bases between them. Using reference TRBV13 and TRBJ1-2 for the parts outside the CDR3, the full variable domain is AAGVIQSPRHLIKEKRETATLKCYPIPRHDTVYWYQQGPGQDPQFLISFYEKMQSDKGSIPDRFSAQQFSDYHSELNMSSLELGDSALYFCATPGGSANYGYTFGSGTRLTVV.

V and J are TRBV7-8 and TRBJ2-7, with 8 positions matching TRBD1. The CDR3 has 13 amino acids. The germline gives CDR1 SGHVS, CDR2 FQNEAQ. Losses at the gene ends were 4 bases for V and 2 bases for J; bases not matched to a gene: 1. The CDR3 reads CASSSQGAYEQYV. CDR3 nucleotides: TGTGCCAGCAGCTCACAGGGGGCCTACGAGCAGTACGTC.

The rearrangement links TRBV30 to TRBJ1-3, with TRBD1 as a possible D gene (6 bases). The CDR3 contains 16 residues. CDR1 GTSNPN and CDR2 SVGIG come from the germline V gene (reference sequence). V lost 3 bases and J 1 base, leaving 16 bases between the germline ends. The CDR3 is CAWSLPQGRSGNTIYF. The CDR3 DNA follows: TGTGCCTGGAGCCTCCCGCAGGGGCGATCTGGAAACACCATATATTTT.

The chain is built from TRBV4-1 and TRBJ2-4; 7 positions match TRBD2. The CDR3 loop spans 16 amino acids. Looked up from germline, CDR1 is MGHRA and CDR2 is YSYEKL. Germline trimming cut 0 bases from V and 4 bases from J; bases unmatched to any gene: 6. CDR3 region: CASSQDWEGWKNIQYF. CDR3 DNA sequence: TGCGCCAGCAGCCAAGATTGGGAGGGATGGAAAAACATTCAGTACTTC.

The V and J genes are TRBV7-8 and TRBJ2-1; D gene ambiguous. The V end lost 1 base, the J end lost 10 bases, and 8 bases lay between the germline ends. The CDR3 runs 12 residues. Germline CDR1 reads SGHVS; CDR2 reads FQNEAQ. As DNA, the CDR3 is TGTGCCAGCAGCTTAGGGATGAGGGAGCAGTTCTTC. Its translation is CASSLGMREQFF.

The chain couples TRBV9 to TRBJ2-3, with 10 positions matching TRBD2. Losses at the gene ends were 0 bases for V and 0 bases for J; bases not matched to a gene: 10. The CDR3 consists of 19 residues. In germline, CDR1 is SGDLS, CDR2 YYNGEE. The CDR3 coding sequence is TGTGCCAGCAGCGTAGCCGTGACTAGCGGGCGTAGTAGCACAGATACGCAGTATTTT. Protein sequence: CASSVAVTSGRSSTDTQYF.

This rearrangement joins TRBV4-1 to TRBJ1-4; D might be TRBD1 (5 bases). The V end lost 0 bases, the J end lost 6 bases, and 14 bases lay between the germline ends. The CDR3 has 16 amino acids. CDR1 MGHRA and CDR2 YSYEKL come from the germline V gene. The DNA for the CDR3 is TGCGCCAGCAGCCAAGAGAATTTCCAGGGTGATGAAAAACTGTTTTTT. Residues: CASSQENFQGDEKLFF.

V usage is TRBV7-9 and J usage is TRBJ2-1; D is undetermined. V lost 0 bases and J 8 bases, leaving 5 bases between the germline ends. The CDR3 spans 12 residues. Looked up from germline, CDR1 is SEHNR and CDR2 is FQNEAQ (reference sequence). CDR3 DNA: TGTGCCAGCAGCTTAGCTCCCTATGAGCAGTTCTTC. The encoded protein is CASSLAPYEQFF.

The gene calls are TRBV5-6 and TRBJ1-2, with 7 positions matching TRBD1. After removal of 1 base from V and 3 bases from J, the junction contained 3 bases not matched to a gene. From germline, CDR1 is SGHDT and CDR2 YYEEEE. The CDR3 sequence is 14 residues long. For the CDR3, the DNA is TGTGCCAGCAGCTTGAGGGGGACAGACTATGGCTACACCTTC. Translating it yields CASSLRGTDYGYTF.

V is TRBV5-4 and J is TRBJ2-3; 8 positions agree with TRBD1. V trimming: 1 base; J trimming: 1 base; junction bases outside the gene matches: 2. The CDR3 is 15 amino acids. The germline CDR1 and CDR2 sequences are SGHNT and YYREEE (reference sequence). The CDR3 here is CASSLKGQGTDTQYF. The CDR3 bases are TGTGCCAGCAGCTTGAAGGGACAGGGCACAGATACGCAGTATTTT. Together with reference TRBV5-4 and TRBJ2-3, the CDR3 gives the full variable domain: ETGVTQSPTHLIKTRGQQVTLRCSSQSGHNTVSWYQQALGQGPQFIFQYYREEENGRGNFPPRFSGLQFPNYSSELNVNALELDDSALYLCASSLKGQGTDTQYFGPGTRLTVL.